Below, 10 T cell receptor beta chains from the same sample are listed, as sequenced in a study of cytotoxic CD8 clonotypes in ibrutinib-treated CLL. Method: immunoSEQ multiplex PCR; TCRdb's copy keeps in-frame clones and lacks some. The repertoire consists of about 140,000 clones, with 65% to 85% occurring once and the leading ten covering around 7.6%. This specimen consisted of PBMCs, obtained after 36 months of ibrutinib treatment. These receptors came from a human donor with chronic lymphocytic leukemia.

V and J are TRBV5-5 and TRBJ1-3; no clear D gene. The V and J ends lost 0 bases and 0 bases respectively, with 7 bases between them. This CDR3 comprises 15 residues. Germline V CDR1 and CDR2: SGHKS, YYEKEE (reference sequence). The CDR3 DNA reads TGTGCCAGCAGCTTGGACAGATTCTCTGGAAACACCATATATTTT. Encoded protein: CASSLDRFSGNTIYF.

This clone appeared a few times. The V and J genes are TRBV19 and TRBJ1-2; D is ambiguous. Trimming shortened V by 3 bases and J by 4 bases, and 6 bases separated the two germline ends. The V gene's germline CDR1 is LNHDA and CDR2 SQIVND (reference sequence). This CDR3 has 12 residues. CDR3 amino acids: CASSIKGYGYTF. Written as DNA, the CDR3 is TGTGCCAGTAGTATCAAGGGCTATGGCTACACCTTC.

This chain's CDR3 is CASSLEGRGETQYF. As DNA, the CDR3 is TGTGCCAGCAGCTTGGAAGGTCGGGGGGAGACCCAGTACTTC. The chain uses TRBV5-4 and TRBJ2-5; possible D gene TRBD2, 6 bases. Trimming took 0 bases from V and 5 from J, leaving 11 bases between them. The length of the CDR3 is 14 residues. Germline loops: CDR1 SGHNT, CDR2 YYREEE (reference sequence).

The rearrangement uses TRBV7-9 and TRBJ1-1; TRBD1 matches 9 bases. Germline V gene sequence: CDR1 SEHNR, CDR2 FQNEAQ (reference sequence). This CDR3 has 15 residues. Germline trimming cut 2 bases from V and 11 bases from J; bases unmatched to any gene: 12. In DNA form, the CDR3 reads TGTGCCAGCAGCTTACTTACGGGACAGGGTAGGCGGGCTTTCTTT. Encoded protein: CASSLLTGQGRRAFF.

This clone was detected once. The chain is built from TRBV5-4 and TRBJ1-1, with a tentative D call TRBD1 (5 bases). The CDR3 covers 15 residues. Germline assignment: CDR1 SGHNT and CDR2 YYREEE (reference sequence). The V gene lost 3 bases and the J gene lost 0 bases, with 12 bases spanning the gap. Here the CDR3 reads CASSSRRGLNTEAFF. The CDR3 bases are TGTGCCAGCAGCTCGAGGAGGGGCCTGAACACTGAAGCTTTCTTT.

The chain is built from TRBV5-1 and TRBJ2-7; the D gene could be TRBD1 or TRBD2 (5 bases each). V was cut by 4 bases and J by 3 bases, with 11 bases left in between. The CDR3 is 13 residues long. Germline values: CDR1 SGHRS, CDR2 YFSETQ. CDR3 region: CASSRGLFYEQYF. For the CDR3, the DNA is TGCGCCAGCAGCCGGGGCCTGTTCTACGAGCAGTACTTC.

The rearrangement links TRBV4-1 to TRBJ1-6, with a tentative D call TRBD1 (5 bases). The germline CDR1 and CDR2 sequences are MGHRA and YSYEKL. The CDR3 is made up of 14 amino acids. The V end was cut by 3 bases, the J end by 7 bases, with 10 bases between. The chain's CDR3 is CASSQPGRNSPLHF. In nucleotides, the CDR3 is TGCGCCAGCAGCCAGCCAGGGAGGAATTCACCCCTCCACTTT.

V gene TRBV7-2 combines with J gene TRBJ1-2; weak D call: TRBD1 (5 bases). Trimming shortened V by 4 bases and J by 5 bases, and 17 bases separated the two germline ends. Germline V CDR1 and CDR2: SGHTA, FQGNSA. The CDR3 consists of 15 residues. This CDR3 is CASSYSGTPPYGYTF. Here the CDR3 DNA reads TGTGCCAGCAGCTATTCCGGGACCCCGCCTTATGGCTACACCTTC.

DNA for the CDR3: TGTGCCAGCACCACAGGAATCCCACAAGAGACCCAGTACTTC. As protein: CASTTGIPQETQYF. V usage is TRBV2 and J usage is TRBJ2-5; D may be TRBD1 (5 bases). Trimming shortened V by 7 bases and J by 2 bases, and 14 bases separated the two germline ends. This CDR3 has 14 amino acids. Germline loops: CDR1 SNHLY, CDR2 FYNNEI.

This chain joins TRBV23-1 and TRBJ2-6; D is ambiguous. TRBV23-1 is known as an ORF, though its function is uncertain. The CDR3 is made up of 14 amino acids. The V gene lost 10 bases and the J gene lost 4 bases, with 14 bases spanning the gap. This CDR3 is CATPPRLGANVLTF. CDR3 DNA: TGCGCCACGCCGCCCAGATTGGGGGCCAACGTCCTGACTTTC.